This T cell receptor beta chain was identified during a study of blood T cell repertoires in COVID-19 (dated by TCRdb to between 2020 and 2021). Background on the whole study: The collaborator samples originated in the United States, Italy and Spain and spanned the acute and convalescent phases of COVID-19. The dataset comprised deeply sampled blood TCRbeta repertoires from subjects exposed to, actively infected with, or recovered from COVID-19. A freely available public database, intended as a resource for researchers studying the immune response to SARS-CoV-2, is where the repertoires were released. The sample metadata nearly always contained a de-identified subject ID, COVID-19 status, age in years and sex. Samples were obtained from the ongoing ImmuneRACE study (first 160 participants) and from about 1,300 subjects provided by 6 global collaborators. The material from the prospective study consisted of cDNA or gDNA derived from T cells, B-cell-depleted T cells, or PBMCs. Where available, HLA class I and class II types were taken from metadata supplied by the sample provider and were not determined by assay-based typing. Overall results and qualifications from the work: The quantity of clinical and demographic metadata differed by source and by participant and was supplied without curation.

As concerns this clone: Its binding antigen is unknown. No quality values exist for individual bases; no much larger clone is one base distant.

The immunoSEQ Assay, a bias-controlled multiplex PCR, was used to amplify TCRbeta CDR3 regions from genomic DNA. The paper's data handling went like this. The number of nucleated cells in each sample was estimated from the amplification of reference gene primers within the assay. Sequence reads were collapsed and filtered to measure the absolute abundance of every unique TCRbeta CDR3 rearrangement. Productive Simpson clonality was computed per sample as the square root of Simpson's diversity index over productive rearrangements. The clones in this table, taken by TCRdb from immuneACCESS, are in-frame only. Not every clone is retained; where verified, under half of the shortfall comes from an unresolved V gene, and the cause of the rest is unknown. V and J calls and clone size are given by that table; D and trimming were obtained from the DNA. Recorded for this sample are approximately 60,000 clones; 82% of them occurred a single time. More than 7.5% of the sample rests with the top ten.

Whole blood was collected in K2EDTA tubes by collaborating institutions according to the institutions' own protocols. For TCRbeta analysis, collaborators shipped samples as frozen whole blood, isolated PBMCs, or DNA extracted from either of those sample types. Sequenced material: peripheral blood. The sequence was obtained from an elderly woman with acute or convalescent COVID-19.

The CDR3 corresponds to CASSGMLGGGSGVEQFF. The bases read TGTGCCAGCAGTGGGATGCTTGGGGGCGGGAGCGGCGTTGAGCAGTTCTTC. The rearrangement combines TRBV2 with TRBJ2-1; TRBD2 is possibly the D segment (7 matching bases). Relative to germline, V is 4 bases shorter and J is 9 bases shorter, with 25 bases between their ends. The CDR3 has 17 amino acids, counting the end cysteine and phenylalanine. The retained sequence is limited to the CDR3, 51 bases, with the frame set at the first base. CDR1 and CDR2 were assigned from the germline V gene as SNHLY and FYNNEI.